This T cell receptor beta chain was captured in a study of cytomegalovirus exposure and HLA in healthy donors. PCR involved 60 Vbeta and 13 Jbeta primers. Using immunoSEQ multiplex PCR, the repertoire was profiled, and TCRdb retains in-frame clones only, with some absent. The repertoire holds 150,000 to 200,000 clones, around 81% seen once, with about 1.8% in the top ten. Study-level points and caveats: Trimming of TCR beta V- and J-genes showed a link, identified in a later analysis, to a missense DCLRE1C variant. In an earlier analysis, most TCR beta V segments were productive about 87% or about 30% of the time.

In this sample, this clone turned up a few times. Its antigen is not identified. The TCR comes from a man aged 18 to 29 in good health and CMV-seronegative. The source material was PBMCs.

The CDR3 sequence is CASSLSPPYGYTF. For the CDR3, the DNA is TGTGCCAGCAGCCTAAGCCCTCCTTATGGCTACACCTTC. V is TRBV6-6 and J is TRBJ1-2; D remains unclear. The V end was cut by 6 bases, the J end by 5 bases, with 13 bases between. There are 13 residues in the CDR3. Germline V gene sequence: CDR1 MNHNY, CDR2 SVGAGI (reference sequence).